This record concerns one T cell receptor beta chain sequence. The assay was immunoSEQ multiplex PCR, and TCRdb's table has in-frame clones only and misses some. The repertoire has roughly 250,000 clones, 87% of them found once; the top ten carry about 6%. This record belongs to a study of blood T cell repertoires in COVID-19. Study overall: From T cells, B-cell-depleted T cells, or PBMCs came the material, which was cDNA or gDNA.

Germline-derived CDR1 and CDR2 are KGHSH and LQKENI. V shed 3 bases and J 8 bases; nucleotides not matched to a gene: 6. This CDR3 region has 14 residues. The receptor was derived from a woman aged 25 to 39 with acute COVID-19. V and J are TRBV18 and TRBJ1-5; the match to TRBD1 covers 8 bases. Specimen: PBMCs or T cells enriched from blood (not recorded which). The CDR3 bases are TGTGCCAGCTCACCGCCGGGACAGGTCAAGCCCCAGCATTTT. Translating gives CASSPPGQVKPQHF.